Following are 9 T cell receptor beta chains from one sample sequenced in a study of T cells in women clearing cervical HPV infection (dated by TCRdb to the late 2010s). The library was made by the immunoSEQ multiplex PCR assay. Not all clones reach the TCRdb copy of this immuneACCESS table, which keeps in-frame sequences only. Checked studies attribute under half of the gap to unresolved V genes and leave the rest unexplained. The table for this sample records about 35,000 clones. The top ten clonotypes cover about 6.8% of the sample. The sequenced material came from blood buffy coat. The receptors were gathered from a woman between 18 and 70 years old with a cervical HPV16 infection that either progressed to CIN3+ or cleared (not recorded which).

Turning to this clone: The read finishes 3 residues shy of the CDR3 end, and the germline J gene is used to complete it. The V and J genes are TRBV5-1 and TRBJ2-2, with a weak D call TRBD1 (5 bases). Germline values: CDR1 SGHRS, CDR2 YFSETQ. The CDR3 length is 14 residues. The germline V and J ends were trimmed by 4 bases and 2 bases, with 9 bases remaining between them. The CDR3 DNA, read in part, is TGCGCCAGCAGCCATGACAGAAACACCGGGGAG. Protein: CASSHDRNTGE. The CDR3 in its entirety is CASSHDRNTGELFF.

Comments on this clone: The missing CDR3 end, 3 residues past where the read stops, is filled in from the germline J gene. V and J are TRBV20-1 and TRBJ1-4; 10 nucleotides agree with TRBD1. This CDR3 contains 15 residues. Germline V lookup: CDR1 DFQATT, CDR2 SNEGSKA (reference sequence). The CDR3 sequence is CSAPLTGGENSPLFF. The DNA read from the CDR3 is TGCAGTGCCCCACTGACAGGGGGCGAGAATTCACCA.

As regards this clone: The CDR3 end is not reached by the read, which stops 3 residues before it; the germline J gene fills it in. The chain couples TRBV19 to TRBJ2-1; TRBD2 matches at 9 bases. The CDR3 is 16 residues long. The germline V gene has CDR1 LNHDA and CDR2 SQIVND (reference sequence). The ends lost 2 bases at V and 2 bases at J; junction bases unmatched: 4. The sequenced CDR3 bases are TGTGCCAGTAGTATACGCGGGAGGGACACCTACAATGAG. Encoded protein: CASSIRGRDTYNE. The CDR3 in full is CASSIRGRDTYNEQFF.

As regards this clone: Read data end 3 residues before the CDR3 end; the end is taken from the germline J gene. This rearrangement joins TRBV5-4 to TRBJ2-1, with 9 positions matching TRBD1. This CDR3 contains 15 residues. The germline gives CDR1 SGHNT, CDR2 YYREEE (reference sequence). The J segment lost 6 bases and the V segment lost 4 bases, leaving 8 bases of the junction unmatched. The sequenced part of the CDR3 DNA is TGTGCCAGCAGCCCAGGACAGGGGATAAGCAATGAG. This encodes CASSPGQGISNE. The full CDR3 reads CASSPGQGISNEQFF.

As concerns this clone: The missing CDR3 end, 3 residues past where the read stops, is filled in from the germline J gene. The rearrangement joins TRBV20-1 to TRBJ2-5; 10 positions match TRBD2. V was pared by 0 bases and J by 5 bases, with 15 bases of the junction left unmatched. The CDR3 is 18 amino acids. Germline V lookup: CDR1 DFQATT, CDR2 SNEGSKA (reference sequence). The CDR3 region is CSARDLASGSVFRETQYF. Incomplete CDR3 DNA: TGCAGTGCTAGAGACCTGGCTAGCGGGAGTGTTTTTAGGGAGACC.

A remark on this clone: The read ends 3 residues early relative to the CDR3; the germline J gene fills the gap. This chain joins TRBV9 and TRBJ2-1; 9 bases match TRBD2. Germline loops: CDR1 SGDLS, CDR2 YYNGEE. The junction had 2 bases not matched to a gene; V was cut back by 0 bases and J by 4 bases. The CDR3 loop spans 15 amino acids. The CDR3: CASSVGSGGYNEQFF. The sequenced CDR3 bases are TGTGCCAGCAGCGTAGGGAGCGGGGGGTACAATGAG.

The covered CDR3 bases are TGTGCCAGCAGCTTCAGCGGGAGGGTAGAGACC. This codes for CASSFSGRVET. The full CDR3 protein reads CASSFSGRVETQYF. This chain links TRBV7-9 with TRBJ2-5, with 10 bases that match TRBD2. The CDR3 end falls 3 residues outside the read, so it is completed with the germline J gene. Trimming took 3 bases from V and 4 from J; bases not matched to a gene: 2. Germline V lookup: CDR1 SEHNR, CDR2 FQNEAQ (reference sequence). CDR3 length: 14 residues.

On this clone itself: Read sequence stops 3 residues before the CDR3 end, and the germline J gene provides the missing end. The V gene is TRBV19, the J gene TRBJ2-3, with TRBD1 identical over 8 bases. Germline V CDR1 and CDR2: LNHDA, SQIVND (reference sequence). CDR3 length equals 13 residues. The V segment lost 8 bases and the J segment 0 bases; nucleotides outside the gene matches: 1. The CDR3 region is CASHRGSTDTQYF. CDR3 DNA (partial): TGTGCCAGTCACAGGGGGAGCACAGATACG.

Note on this clone: Read coverage stops 3 residues before the CDR3 terminus; the germline J gene supplies the remainder. The V call is TRBV7-7, the J call TRBJ2-7, with D possibly matching TRBD1 (7 bases). The CDR3 totals 13 residues. Germline lookup yields CDR1 SSHAT and CDR2 FNYEAQ (reference sequence). V shed 8 bases and J shed 6 bases, with 17 bases lying between them. The CDR3 is CASARGAGSEQYF. The sequenced part of the CDR3 DNA is TGTGCCAGCGCCAGGGGGGCAGGGTCCGAG. Combining the CDR3 with reference TRBV7-7 and TRBJ2-7 gives the whole variable domain GAGVSQSPRYKVTKRGQDVTLRCDPISSHATLYWYQQALGQGPEFLTYFNYEAQPDKSGLPSDRFSAERPEGSISTLTIQRTEQRDSAMYRCASARGAGSEQYFGPGTRLTVT.